This entry lists 8 T cell receptor beta chains sequenced from one sample in a study of cytomegalovirus exposure and HLA in healthy donors. PCR employed 60 Vbeta and 13 Jbeta primers. Assay used: immunoSEQ multiplex PCR; TCRdb lists only in-frame clones, some missing. The listing records 100,000 to 150,000 clones. Input material: PBMCs. The receptors come from a man aged 30-40 years in good health and CMV-seronegative.

The chain couples TRBV7-9 to TRBJ2-1, with 7 positions matching TRBD2. This CDR3 contains 14 residues. The germline CDR1 and CDR2 sequences are SEHNR and FQNEAQ (reference sequence). V was pared by 5 bases and J by 8 bases, with 9 bases of the junction left unmatched. The CDR3 sequence: CASSLGLVYDEQFF. CDR3 nucleotide sequence: TGTGCCAGCAGCCTTGGACTAGTGTATGATGAGCAGTTCTTC.

V gene TRBV30 combines with J gene TRBJ2-2; tentative D call: TRBD2 (6 bases). Germline CDR1 reads GTSNPN; CDR2 reads SVGIG (reference sequence). The CDR3 has 15 amino acids. Deletions cut 1 base from V and 4 bases from J, with 13 bases between. The DNA of the CDR3 is TGTGCCTGGAGTGGTGGGAGGATGCTCACCGGGGAGCTGTTTTTT. Protein: CAWSGGRMLTGELFF. Using reference TRBV30 and TRBJ2-2 for the parts outside the CDR3, the full variable domain is SQTIHQWPATLVQPVGSPLSLECTVEGTSNPNLYWYRQAAGRGLQLLFYSVGIGQISSEVPQNLSASRPQDRQFILSSKKLLLSDSGFYLCAWSGGRMLTGELFFGEGSRLTVL.

The chain combines TRBV27 with TRBJ2-2, with TRBD2 as a possible D gene (5 bases). CDR1 is MNHEY and CDR2 is SMNVEV in the germline V gene (reference sequence). The germline V and J ends were trimmed by 5 bases and 4 bases, with 14 bases remaining between them. CDR3 length: 15 residues. Written as DNA, the CDR3 is TGTGCCAGCAGTCTCACGGGAATGGGCACCGGGGAGCTGTTTTTT. Protein product: CASSLTGMGTGELFF.

The chain is built from TRBV19 and TRBJ1-5; D may be TRBD1 (5 bases). The CDR3 is 13 residues long. Trimming shortened V by 7 bases and J by 4 bases, and 11 bases separated the two germline ends. Germline CDR1 is LNHDA and CDR2 is SQIVND (reference sequence). The CDR3 nucleotides read TGTGCCAGTATGGGGCCAGGGAATCAGCCCCAGCATTTT. It translates to CASMGPGNQPQHF.

The chain has TRBV6-1 and TRBJ1-5; 7 bases are shared with TRBD1. This CDR3 has 15 residues. The V gene end was trimmed by 4 bases and the J gene end by 6 bases; junction bases not matched to a gene: 9. Germline CDR1 is MNHNS and CDR2 is SASEGT. The CDR3 nucleotides are TGTGCCAGCAGTGCCGTACCGGGACAGCCTCAGCCCCAGCATTTT. It encodes CASSAVPGQPQPQHF.

The chain carries TRBV7-2 and TRBJ2-3, with TRBD2 matching 11 bases. J was trimmed by 12 bases and V by 1 base; bases with no gene match: 9. Germline CDR1 and CDR2: SGHTA and FQGNSA. This CDR3 has 15 residues. The CDR3 loop is CASSLGSGRAGGQYF. CDR3 in DNA: TGTGCCAGCAGCTTAGGTAGCGGGAGGGCCGGGGGCCAGTATTTT. Based on the CDR3 plus reference TRBV7-2 and TRBJ2-3, the full variable domain is GAGVSQSPSNKVTEKGKDVELRCDPISGHTALYWYRQSLGQGLEFLIYFQGNSAPDKSGLPSDRFSAERTGGSVSTLTIQRTQQEDSAVYLCASSLGSGRAGGQYFGPGTRLTVL.

The chain joins TRBV14 to TRBJ2-1, with 12 nucleotides matching TRBD2. This CDR3 has 16 amino acids. V shed 0 bases and J 7 bases; nucleotides not matched to a gene: 4. Germline V gene lookup returns CDR1 SGHDN and CDR2 FVKESK. The CDR3 here is CASSQDTSGRQNEQFF. The CDR3 DNA reads TGTGCCAGCAGCCAAGACACTAGCGGGAGGCAAAATGAGCAGTTCTTC.

The chain joins TRBV2 to TRBJ1-3; D is unclear. Germline assignment: CDR1 SNHLY and CDR2 FYNNEI. Trimming shortened V by 6 bases and J by 0 bases, and 12 bases separated the two germline ends. The CDR3 has 15 amino acids. The CDR3 spells CASSLLGSSGNTIYF. As DNA, the CDR3 is TGTGCCAGCAGCCTCCTAGGATCCTCTGGAAACACCATATATTTT.